These T cell receptor beta chains were read from a single sample in a study of a mutant IDH1 vaccine in newly diagnosed glioma. Assay: immunoSEQ multiplex PCR; the TCRdb copy retains only in-frame clones and omits some. The data show some 90,000 clones, around 79% seen once. Specimen: PBMCs, collected from a glioma patient treated with radiotherapy, temozolomide or both. The receptors originated from a middle-aged man with glioma. Some clones in this sample may be carry-over from other donors' samples. Both conserved end residues are part of each CDR3. D genes are given only for firm matches. The size field is filled for only some rows; it gives once, few, many or a size class.

>TRBJ2-4|few|TRBV6-6|-
CASLGGGNIQYF
TGTGCCAGCCTCGGGGGCGGGAACATTCAGTACTTC
>TRBJ1-6|-|TRBV2|-
CASSGTDTYNSPLHF
TGTGCCAGCAGTGGGACAGACACCTATAATTCACCCCTCCACTTT
>TRBJ1-4|-|TRBV2|TRBD1
CASSVPGQGGTNEKLFF
TGTGCCAGCAGTGTCCCGGGACAGGGTGGAACTAATGAAAAACTGTTTTTT
>TRBJ1-6|-|TRBV11-3|-
CASSLDSGVRSPLHF
TGTGCCAGCAGCTTAGACTCGGGGGTACGGTCACCCCTCCACTTT
>TRBJ2-5|-|TRBV9|-
CASSVARGYRETQYF
TGTGCCAGCAGCGTAGCTAGGGGTTATCGGGAGACCCAGTACTTC
>TRBJ1-5|-|TRBV6-6|TRBD1
CASTGQGRRSQPQHF
TGTGCCAGCACCGGACAGGGTAGAAGGAGTCAGCCCCAGCATTTT
>TRBJ1-1|-|TRBV30|-
CAWSRGHTAFF
TGTGCCTGGAGCAGGGGTCATACGGCTTTCTTT
>TRBJ1-1|-|TRBV5-1|TRBD1
CASSLEGAATEAFF
TGCGCCAGCAGCTTGGAGGGGGCCGCCACTGAAGCTTTCTTT
>TRBJ2-7|few|TRBV23-1|-
CASSLLGHSYEQYF
TGCGCCAGCAGCCTCCTCGGACATTCCTACGAGCAGTACTTC
>TRBJ1-1|-|TRBV6-5|-
CASSYSAQGLTEAFF
TGTGCCAGCAGTTACTCGGCTCAGGGGCTCACTGAAGCTTTCTTT
>TRBJ1-1|few|TRBV29-1|-
CSVDSQSEAFF
TGCAGCGTTGATTCGCAGTCTGAAGCTTTCTTT
>TRBJ2-1|-|TRBV4-1|-
CASSRIHRTEEYNEQFF
TGCGCCAGCAGCCGAATTCATCGGACAGAGGAGTACAATGAGCAGTTCTTC
>TRBJ2-1|-|TRBV23-1|TRBD2
CASSRSGIAGGLEQFF
TGCGCCAGCAGTCGCAGCGGTATAGCGGGGGGGCTCGAGCAGTTCTTC
>TRBJ1-2|medium-sized|TRBV2|-
CASSSRDRIRYGYTF
TGTGCCAGCAGTTCCCGGGACCGAATCCGCTATGGCTACACCTTC
>TRBJ2-1|-|TRBV30|TRBD2
CAWRAGGRYNEQFF
TGTGCCTGGAGGGCGGGGGGCCGCTACAATGAGCAGTTCTTC
>TRBJ1-6|-|TRBV6-5|-
CASSFRVGSPLHF
TGTGCCAGCAGTTTCAGGGTTGGTTCACCCCTCCACTTT
>TRBJ1-1|few|TRBV20-1|-
CSAYLNTEAFF
TGCAGTGCTTACTTGAACACTGAAGCTTTCTTT
>TRBJ1-2|-|TRBV30|-
CAWSPGNYGYTF
TGTGCCTGGAGCCCTGGCAACTATGGCTACACCTTC
>TRBJ1-1|-|TRBV6-5|-
CASSWGALLTEAFF
TGTGCCAGCAGTTGGGGGGCCCTACTCACTGAAGCTTTCTTT
>TRBJ1-2|-|TRBV5-4|-
CASSSDGTYGYTF
TGTGCCAGCAGCTCGGACGGCACCTATGGCTACACCTTC
>TRBJ2-7|-|TRBV10-3|-
CAISPPGAAYEQYF
TGTGCCATCAGTCCACCCGGGGCCGCCTACGAGCAGTACTTC
>TRBJ1-2|-|TRBV6-5|-
CASSYSSSQGLYGYTF
TGTGCCAGCAGTTACTCGTCTTCCCAGGGCCTCTATGGCTACACCTTC
>TRBJ1-1|-|TRBV5-1|-
CASSSGAVDTEAFF
TGCGCCAGCAGCTCCGGGGCAGTGGACACTGAAGCTTTCTTT
>TRBJ2-3|-|TRBV9|-
CASSVDGAVTDTQYF
TGTGCCAGCAGCGTAGACGGGGCGGTCACAGATACGCAGTATTTT
>TRBJ2-7|-|TRBV14|TRBD1
CASRTSGQGLYEQYF
TGTGCCAGCAGGACCTCGGGACAGGGACTCTACGAGCAGTACTTC
>TRBJ1-1|-|TRBV7-8|-
CASSSTGLNTEAFF
TGTGCCAGCAGCTCAACAGGGCTGAACACTGAAGCTTTCTTT
>TRBJ2-3|-|TRBV5-1|-
CASSRDSTDTQYF
TGCGCCAGCAGCCGTGACAGCACAGATACGCAGTATTTT
>TRBJ2-7|-|TRBV5-5|-
CASSLGVAESEQYF
TGTGCCAGCAGCTTGGGGGTAGCGGAAAGCGAGCAGTACTTC
>TRBJ1-2|-|TRBV12-5|TRBD1
CASGLAGTGNGYTF
TGTGCTAGTGGACTTGCCGGGACAGGGAATGGCTACACCTTC
>TRBJ1-2|-|TRBV25-1|-
CASSEFGYDYGYTF
TGTGCCAGCAGTGAATTTGGGTACGACTATGGCTACACCTTC
>TRBJ1-2|few|TRBV7-9|TRBD1
CASSPGQVYGYTF
TGTGCCAGCAGCCCGGGACAGGTCTATGGCTACACCTTC
>TRBJ2-2|-|TRBV7-9|-
CASSHRRGTNTGELFF
TGTGCCAGCAGCCATCGCCGGGGTACGAACACCGGGGAGCTGTTTTTT
>TRBJ2-2|medium-sized|TRBV6-1|TRBD1
CASSEATGSTGELFF
TGTGCCAGCAGTGAGGCGACAGGGAGCACCGGGGAGCTGTTTTTT
>TRBJ2-7|-|TRBV7-6|TRBD1
CASSLDRGFSYEQYF
TGTGCCAGCAGTTTGGACAGGGGGTTCTCCTACGAGCAGTACTTC
>TRBJ2-7|once|TRBV7-9|-
CASSLGGAGSYEQYF
TGTGCCAGCAGCTTAGGGGGGGCTGGCTCCTACGAGCAGTACTTC
>TRBJ1-1|-|TRBV4-1|TRBD1
CASSQDKQGKKAFF
TGCGCCAGCAGCCAAGATAAACAGGGGAAGAAAGCTTTCTTT
>TRBJ1-1|-|TRBV6-5|-
CASSYSGRGGTEAFF
TGTGCCAGCAGTTACTCTGGGCGGGGGGGGACTGAAGCTTTCTTT
>TRBJ2-7|-|TRBV21-1|-
CASSKSRQGTFPYEQYF
TGTGCCAGCAGCAAATCGAGACAGGGTACTTTCCCCTACGAGCAGTACTTC
>TRBJ2-5|-|TRBV4-1|-
CASSSSTPLQGFETQYF
TGCGCCAGCAGCTCGTCAACGCCTCTACAGGGTTTTGAGACCCAGTACTTC
>TRBJ2-7|-|TRBV13|TRBD2
CASSTNGRLRGDF
TGTGCCAGCAGCACCAACGGACGGCTTCGGGGGGACTTC
>TRBJ1-2|-|TRBV5-1|TRBD1
CASSRDRANYGYTF
TGCGCCAGCAGCAGGGACAGGGCTAACTATGGCTACACCTTC
>TRBJ2-3|once|TRBV4-1|TRBD2
CASSHARLAGGVDTQYF
TGCGCCAGCAGCCACGCTAGACTAGCGGGGGGTGTAGATACGCAGTATTTT